This T cell receptor beta chain was found in a study of identical twins. TCRdb recomputed calls from the 5' RACE reads with MiXCR, one row per CDR3 protein. The sample gives hundreds of thousands of distinct CDR3 sequences, 21% of which show up once; 4.3% is in the top ten. This clonotype has more than one count but fewer than ten. Germline V gives CDR1 ENHRY, CDR2 SYGVKD. Trimming removed 11 bases at V and 5 bases at J, with 18 bases between. This CDR3 comprises 13 residues. These data are also associated with another study on T cells expressing NK-cell markers. As that report states: More than 5 of the donors carried dominant NKG2C+ clonotypes that took up about 1.0-7.5% of their CD8+ T cells.

The TCR originated in a woman younger than 30 in good health. Sequencing was performed on PBMCs. V and J are TRBV10-3 and TRBJ1-2; D not certain. CDR3 loop: CALTVGAGYGYTF. The CDR3 coding sequence is TGTGCCCTAACTGTGGGCGCTGGGTATGGCTACACCTTC.